This paragraph reports one T cell receptor (beta chain). Residents of 24 US areas, aged about 18 to 95 years, made up the participants. Donors of Cohort 3 who recovered were those that had two negative PCRs, clearance, or symptom resolution. Germline V gives CDR1 GTSNPN, CDR2 SVGIG (reference sequence). The CDR3 is made up of 18 amino acids. The V end was cut by 3 bases, the J end by 3 bases, with 21 bases between. This entry comes from a study of blood T cell repertoires in COVID-19. The method was immunoSEQ multiplex PCR; TCRdb's version includes in-frame clones alone and lacks a portion of them. The sample has 250,000 to 350,000 clones, 70% to 90% seen once.

The receptor's source is a woman in her 30s who had recovered from COVID-19. The chain is built from TRBV30 and TRBJ1-6; maybe TRBD1 (5 bases). Sequencing was performed on PBMCs or T cells enriched from blood (not recorded which). The CDR3 reads CAWRAALLSRGYNSPLHF. The DNA for the CDR3 is TGTGCCTGGAGAGCCGCACTTCTGTCAAGGGGCTATAATTCACCCCTCCACTTT. The variable domain in full, with the rest retrieved from reference TRBV30 and TRBJ1-6, is SQTIHQWPATLVQPVGSPLSLECTVEGTSNPNLYWYRQAAGRGLQLLFYSVGIGQISSEVPQNLSASRPQDRQFILSSKKLLLSDSGFYLCAWRAALLSRGYNSPLHFGNGTRLTVT.